This T cell receptor beta chain was identified during a study of cytomegalovirus exposure and HLA in healthy donors. Regarding the study as a whole: The HLA-A and HLA-B alleles of most subjects were reportedly predicted accurately from TCR beta sequences. Reported results showed that the classifier diagnosed cytomegalovirus status with high specificity and sensitivity. Per a prior analysis, the majority of TCR beta V segments were productive roughly 90% or roughly 30% of the time.

The PCR was carried out with 60 Vbeta primers and 13 Jbeta primers. TCRdb's table, derived via immunoSEQ multiplex PCR, lists solely in-frame clones and lacks some. The data show 150,000 or so clones, around two thirds seen once. Points on this clone: The target antigen is unknown.

J lost 3 bases, V lost 0 bases, and 7 bases had no gene match. This CDR3 comprises 17 residues. The germline CDR1 and CDR2 sequences are SGHRS and YFSETQ. The chain combines TRBV5-1 with TRBJ2-1, with 9 bases matching TRBD2. The source material was PBMCs. The clonotype originates from a woman younger than 35 in good health and CMV-seronegative. CDR3 nucleotide sequence: TGCGCCAGCAGCTTGGTGTTTGCGGGAGGGCTCTACAATGAGCAGTTCTTC. It codes for CASSLVFAGGLYNEQFF. The whole variable domain, filled in from reference TRBV5-1 and TRBJ2-1, reads KAGVTQTPRYLIKTRGQQVTLSCSPISGHRSVSWYQQTPGQGLQFLFEYFSETQRNKGNFPGRFSGRQFSNSRSEMNVSTLELGDSALYLCASSLVFAGGLYNEQFFGPGTRLTVL.